What follows is one T cell receptor (beta chain) and its context. Its matching antigen is unknown. This specimen belongs to a study of a mutant IDH1 vaccine in newly diagnosed glioma. Libraries were prepared by immunoSEQ multiplex PCR; TCRdb keeps only in-frame clonotypes and omits some of them. The sample yields more than 40,000 clones, roughly 78% seen once. Time point given: week 5, during vaccination. Each dose delivered 300 ug of mutant IDH1 20-mer peptide subcutaneously with imiquimod. CDR3 length equals 14 residues. From germline, CDR1 is SGHTA and CDR2 FQGNSA. V lost 3 bases, J lost 0 bases, and 9 bases lay in between.

The material sequenced was PBMCs, taken from a glioma patient whose treatment included an IDH1 peptide vaccine. The clonotype originates from a woman between 40 and 55 years old with glioma. The chain recombines TRBV7-2 with TRBJ2-7, with D hard to call. This CDR3 reads CASSLDRSSYEQYF. The CDR3 nucleotides are TGTGCCAGCAGCTTGGACCGGAGCTCCTACGAGCAGTACTTC.